The next 18 T cell receptor beta chains were all read from a single sample in a study of T cells in Graves' hyperthyroidism and ophthalmopathy. TCR beta CDR3 sequences were amplified from RNA transcripts. The HTBI primer set drove a first-round RT-PCR of the TCR CDR3. MiXCR, applied by TCRdb to the multiplex PCR reads, yields one record per CDR3 protein. The sample yields fewer than 400,000 distinct CDR3 sequences, 15% to 18% seen once. The source material was blood. The receptors derive from a woman aged 18-29 years with Graves' hyperthyroidism that later progressed to Graves' ophthalmopathy.

This chain joins TRBV18 and TRBJ1-2, with D perhaps matching TRBD1 (5 bases). The length of the CDR3 is 13 residues. Germline lookup yields CDR1 KGHSH and CDR2 LQKENI. The V end lost 5 bases, the J end lost 7 bases, and 14 bases lay between the germline ends. As DNA, the CDR3 is TGTGCCAGCTCAGACGGGACTTATTTTGGCTACACCTTC. This gives the protein CASSDGTYFGYTF.

This sequence joins TRBV27 and TRBJ2-3; D is tentatively TRBD1 or TRBD2 (5 bases each). This CDR3 contains 14 residues. Per germline, CDR1 MNHEY and CDR2 SMNVEV (reference sequence). Trimming shortened V by 5 bases and J by 6 bases, and 15 bases separated the two germline ends. The CDR3 region is CASSPPRDDDTQYF. The CDR3 nucleotides are TGTGCCAGCAGTCCCCCTAGGGACGATGATACGCAGTATTTT.

This clonotype was detected ten times or more. CDR3: CASSYGSGASYNEQFF. Here the CDR3 DNA reads TGTGCCAGCAGTTACGGTAGCGGGGCTTCCTACAATGAGCAGTTCTTC. The genes are TRBV6-5 and TRBJ2-1; 8 nucleotides match TRBD2. Germline CDR1 reads MNHEY; CDR2 reads SVGAGI. V was pared by 2 bases and J by 1 base, with 4 bases of the junction left unmatched. The CDR3 loop spans 16 amino acids.

The CDR3 DNA is TGTGCCAGCAGCCCCGGGACTAGCGGGAAATTTTACAATGAGCAGTTCTTC. This gives the protein CASSPGTSGKFYNEQFF. The chain uses TRBV5-8 and TRBJ2-1; 13 positions agree with TRBD2. The CDR3 is 17 amino acids. The germline CDR1 and CDR2 sequences are SGHTS and YDEGEE. V gave up 4 bases and J gave up 4 bases; unmatched junction bases: 8.

J is TRBJ1-2 and V is TRBV30; the D gene is possibly TRBD1 (5 bases). CDR3 size: 16 residues. V shed 4 bases and J shed 0 bases, with 18 bases lying between them. Germline V CDR1 and CDR2: GTSNPN, SVGIG (reference sequence). The CDR3 reads CAWMRWVGLTNYGYTF. CDR3 DNA: TGTGCCTGGATGCGTTGGGTGGGACTCACTAACTATGGCTACACCTTC.

This clonotype came up a few times. The CDR3 DNA is TGTGCCACCTACGGACAGATCACCGGGGAGCTGTTTTTT. It translates to CATYGQITGELFF. The genes are TRBV6-1 and TRBJ2-2; perhaps TRBD1 as D (6 bases). The germline V gene encodes CDR1 MNHNS and CDR2 SASEGT. The V end lost 10 bases, the J end lost 4 bases, and 13 bases lay between the germline ends. CDR3 length: 13 amino acids.

The chain combines TRBV27 with TRBJ2-3, with 9 bases matching TRBD2. The CDR3 runs 16 residues. The V and J ends lost 5 bases and 3 bases, in that order; junction bases with no gene match: 9. CDR1 is MNHEY and CDR2 is SMNVEV in the germline V gene (reference sequence). The CDR3 sequence: CASSLWVAGVTDTQYF. The CDR3 bases are TGTGCCAGCAGTCTCTGGGTAGCGGGAGTAACAGATACGCAGTATTTT.

This clonotype was seen repeatedly, ten times or more. This chain connects TRBV7-3 to TRBJ2-7; D uncertain. CDR1 SGHTA and CDR2 FQGTGA come from the germline V gene. There are 12 residues in the CDR3. V dropped 5 bases and J dropped 6 bases, with 11 bases sitting between them. The CDR3 DNA reads TGTGCCAGCAGCGATGGCGGCTCCGAGCAGTACTTC. This gives the protein CASSDGGSEQYF.

This chain connects TRBV7-3 to TRBJ1-1, with D perhaps TRBD1 (6 bases). Germline CDR1 SGHTA, CDR2 FQGTGA. The CDR3 is 14 amino acids. The V and J ends lost 2 bases and 4 bases respectively, with 11 bases between them. CDR3 DNA sequence: TGTGCCAGCAGCTTAGCAGGGGTGAGCACTGAAGCTTTCTTT. Translated, it gives CASSLAGVSTEAFF.

Concerning this clonotype: A much larger clone sits a single nucleotide away, making a read error possible. The rearrangement joins TRBV10-3 to TRBJ2-4; perhaps TRBD2 as D (6 bases). Trimming removed 0 bases at V and 11 bases at J, with 11 bases between. The CDR3 runs to 13 residues. The germline V gene has CDR1 ENHRY and CDR2 SYGVKD. In DNA form, the CDR3 reads TGTGCCATCAGTGAGTCGACTAGTCCGTTTCAGTACTTC. Protein product: CAISESTSPFQYF.

Ten or more counts support this clonotype. The chain employs TRBV29-1 and TRBJ2-7; 10 bases agree with TRBD2. Trimming removed 3 bases from V and 2 bases from J; junction bases left unmatched: 7. CDR3 length: 15 residues. Germline assignment: CDR1 SQVTM and CDR2 ANQGSEA. CDR3 DNA sequence: TGCAGCGTTGAGTATGGGACTAGCGCAACCTACGAGCAGTACTTC. Its protein product is CSVEYGTSATYEQYF.

The genes are TRBV7-9 and TRBJ2-7; D might be TRBD1 (6 bases). The length of the CDR3 is 13 residues. Germline CDR1 SEHNR, CDR2 FQNEAQ (reference sequence). Trimming stripped 5 bases from V and 6 bases from J, with 14 bases between. The CDR3 loop is CASSPRTAREQYF. CDR3 bases: TGTGCCAGCAGCCCTCGGACAGCACGCGAGCAGTACTTC.

This clonotype was recorded many times. The chain is built from TRBV7-2 and TRBJ2-3; D is unresolved. This CDR3 comprises 13 residues. Trimming left V 4 bases short and J 0 bases short, with 5 bases between. CDR1 is SGHTA and CDR2 is FQGNSA in the germline V gene. The CDR3: CASSSSSTDTQYF. CDR3 sequence (DNA): TGTGCCAGCAGCTCCTCTAGCACAGATACGCAGTATTTT.

V usage is TRBV11-2 and J usage is TRBJ2-2; D is perhaps TRBD1 (5 bases). CDR3 length: 14 amino acids. Germline V gives CDR1 SGHAT, CDR2 FQNNGV. Trimming cost V 8 bases and J 2 bases, with 12 bases left between them. Here the CDR3 reads CASSDIPNTGELFF. The CDR3 DNA follows: TGTGCCAGCTCGGACATACCTAACACCGGGGAGCTGTTTTTT.

The CDR3 sequence: CATSRGRDNSPLHF. CDR3 coding DNA: TGTGCCACCAGCAGAGGAAGGGATAATTCACCCCTCCACTTT. This chain connects TRBV15 to TRBJ1-6, with unresolved D. Trimming cost V 1 base and J 5 bases, with 6 bases left between them. Germline assignment: CDR1 LNHNV and CDR2 YYDKDF (reference sequence). The CDR3 runs 14 residues.

The sample holds many counts of this clonotype. V usage is TRBV7-9 and J usage is TRBJ2-5; 12 bases agree with TRBD2. V trimming: 5 bases; J trimming: 4 bases; junction bases outside the gene matches: 5. The CDR3 covers 15 residues. CDR1 SEHNR and CDR2 FQNEAQ come from the germline V gene (reference sequence). The CDR3 DNA is TGTGCCAGCAGCCCCCCGACTAGCGGGAGAGAGACCCAGTACTTC. Its protein is CASSPPTSGRETQYF.

This clonotype has ten or more counts. V is TRBV20-1 and J is TRBJ2-1, with a weak D call TRBD2 (6 bases). This CDR3 region has 15 residues. With 5 bases removed from V and 3 bases from J, the gap between germline ends came to 17 bases. The V gene's germline CDR1 is DFQATT and CDR2 SNEGSKA (reference sequence). The CDR3 DNA is TGCAGTGCTTTCGGCGTAGCGGAGAACTACAATGAGCAGTTCTTC. Translating gives CSAFGVAENYNEQFF.

This clonotype was recorded a few times. The chain has TRBV19 and TRBJ2-1, with D possibly TRBD2 on 5 matching bases. Germline V lookup: CDR1 LNHDA, CDR2 SQIVND (reference sequence). There are 10 residues in the CDR3. V lost 8 bases, J lost 9 bases, and 8 bases lay in between. In nucleotides, the CDR3 is TGTGCCAGTGGAGGTAGTGAGCAGTTCTTC. As protein: CASGGSEQFF.